This T cell receptor (beta chain) was recovered during a study of T cell responses to AZD1222 COVID-19 vaccine. The CDR3 length is 14 residues. Deletions cut 3 bases from V and 0 bases from J, with 9 bases between. Germline values: CDR1 SEHNR, CDR2 FQNEAQ (reference sequence). Remarks on this clone: Its matching antigen is unknown.

Assay used: immunoSEQ multiplex PCR; TCRdb lists only in-frame clones, some missing. In the table there are approximately 110,000 clones, more than 75% of which are singletons. Study results and limitations: The sample set comprised mostly white British donors with more females, and clonal diversity was possibly underestimated. In all cases, repertoires were sampled only after the peak T cell response. Of spike-specific TCRs, nearly half reportedly target regions left unmutated in variants.

The specimen comprised peripheral blood, sampled on day 0 of AZD1222 vaccination. V and J are TRBV7-9 and TRBJ2-7; no clear D gene. This receptor was obtained from an adult in good health. This CDR3 is CASSLGLSSYEQYF. The CDR3 coding sequence is TGTGCCAGCAGCTTGGGTTTAAGCTCCTACGAGCAGTACTTC. The whole variable domain, filled in from reference TRBV7-9 and TRBJ2-7, reads DTGVSQNPRHKITKRGQNVTFRCDPISEHNRLYWYRQTLGQGPEFLTYFQNEAQLEKSRLLSDRFSAERPKGSFSTLEIQRTEQGDSAMYLCASSLGLSSYEQYFGPGTRLTVT.